Each of the 17 T cell receptor beta chains below was sequenced from the same sample in a study of Tregs in tolerant kidney transplant recipients. Related graft donors supplied nonmyeloablative bone marrow transplants, and mixed chimerism was transient. The table came from immunoSEQ multiplex PCR; TCRdb's copy has only in-frame clones and leaves some out. The sample lists about 64,000 clones; 80% to 90% were seen once. The sequenced sample was CD4+ T cells from blood (PBMCs), obtained 6 months after the transplant. These receptors were collected from a human patient who received a combined kidney and bone marrow transplant. Some T cells may be provided by the graft donor.

V gene TRBV5-1 combines with J gene TRBJ1-6; 10 bases are shared with TRBD1. The CDR3 runs to 15 residues. Germline CDR1 SGHRS, CDR2 YFSETQ. The junction had 14 bases not matched to a gene; V was cut back by 6 bases and J by 14 bases. CDR3 DNA: TGCGCCAGCACCCCGGGACAGGGGCCCTGGGGATCCCTCCACTTT. Amino acids: CASTPGQGPWGSLHF.

This clone was seen a single time. The chain joins TRBV6-4 to TRBJ2-1, with 9 bases lining up with TRBD2. Germline assignment: CDR1 MRHNA and CDR2 SNTAGT. This CDR3 spans 15 amino acids. Trimming at V came to 6 bases and at J to 4 bases, leaving 7 bases not matched to a gene. Here the CDR3 reads CASSTSGLPYNEQFF. The CDR3 DNA follows: TGTGCCAGCAGCACTAGCGGGCTACCTTACAATGAGCAGTTCTTC.

This clone has just one count. The CDR3 region has the DNA TGCGCCAGCAGCTTCCCTAACACCGGGGAGCTGTTTTTT. As protein: CASSFPNTGELFF. The gene calls are TRBV5-1 and TRBJ2-2; unclear D gene. Germline CDR1 reads SGHRS; CDR2 reads YFSETQ. V gave up 2 bases and J gave up 2 bases, with 4 bases separating them. This CDR3 contains 13 residues.

This clone was recorded a few times. This chain links TRBV14 with TRBJ2-1, with TRBD2 identical over 9 bases. Trimming removed 10 bases from V and 4 bases from J; junction bases left unmatched: 8. Germline V lookup: CDR1 SGHDN, CDR2 FVKESK. This CDR3 has 14 amino acids. CDR3 DNA: TGTGCCACCCAGGGACTAGCAGGATACAATGAGCAGTTCTTC. This encodes CATQGLAGYNEQFF.

The chain couples TRBV4-2 to TRBJ2-4; perhaps TRBD1 as D (6 bases). V was clipped by 0 bases and J by 0 bases, with 15 bases between them. Germline CDR1 reads LGHNA; CDR2 reads YNFKEQ. The CDR3 extends over 18 amino acids. The DNA for the CDR3 is TGTGCCAGCAGCCAAGAAAGTAAACAGGGTTTAGCCAAAAACATTCAGTACTTC. Amino acids: CASSQESKQGLAKNIQYF.

V is TRBV11-2 and J is TRBJ2-7; TRBD2 agrees at 9 bases. With V trimmed by 5 bases and J by 7 bases, 9 bases remained unmatched. The CDR3 has 14 residues. From germline, CDR1 is SGHAT and CDR2 FQNNGV. CDR3 sequence reads: CASSALAGGLEQYF. The DNA for the CDR3 is TGTGCCAGCAGCGCCCTGGCGGGGGGGCTTGAGCAGTACTTC. Together with reference TRBV11-2 and TRBJ2-7, the CDR3 gives the full variable domain: EAGVAQSPRYKIIEKRQSVAFWCNPISGHATLYWYQQILGQGPKLLIQFQNNGVVDDSQLPKDRFSAERLKGVDSTLKIQPAKLEDSAVYLCASSALAGGLEQYFGPGTRLTVT.

The chain links TRBV29-1 to TRBJ2-1, with a possible D match to TRBD1 (5 bases). V shed 4 bases and J shed 7 bases, with 17 bases lying between them. The CDR3 totals 14 residues. Germline V gene sequence: CDR1 SQVTM, CDR2 ANQGSEA. The CDR3 here is CSVGSRAQSNEQFF. The CDR3 nucleotides are TGCAGCGTTGGGAGCAGGGCCCAATCGAATGAGCAGTTCTTC.

The rearrangement joins TRBV5-1 to TRBJ2-1; 7 positions agree with TRBD1. Germline CDR1 SGHRS, CDR2 YFSETQ. Unmatched junction bases numbered 2, after V lost 4 bases and J lost 1 base. The CDR3 covers 14 residues. The CDR3 bases are TGCGCCAGCAGCGGGGACAGATCCTACAATGAGCAGTTCTTC. Protein: CASSGDRSYNEQFF.

The V call is TRBV15, the J call TRBJ2-5, with D unclear. Trimming pared 0 bases from V and 5 bases from J, leaving 16 bases between. CDR3 length equals 16 residues. Germline CDR1 reads LNHNV; CDR2 reads YYDKDF (reference sequence). The CDR3 DNA follows: TGTGCCACCAGCAGAGACCAGAAAGGCAGGATGGAGACCCAGTACTTC. Amino acid sequence: CATSRDQKGRMETQYF.

This sequence joins TRBV7-6 and TRBJ1-2; 8 bases are shared with TRBD1. Per the germline V gene, CDR1 is SGHVS and CDR2 is FNYEAQ. J was trimmed by 6 bases and V by 1 base; bases with no gene match: 1. The CDR3 is 13 residues long. The DNA of the CDR3 is TGTGCCAGCAGCTTAGGACAGGGGAATGGCTACACCTTC. Translation: CASSLGQGNGYTF.

This clone was detected only a few times. The chain couples TRBV2 to TRBJ1-2, with 10 nucleotides matching TRBD1. In germline, CDR1 is SNHLY, CDR2 FYNNEI. The CDR3 contains 11 residues. The CDR3 spells CRTGGNYGYTF. As DNA, the CDR3 is TGTCGGACAGGGGGGAACTATGGCTACACCTTC.

This clone was recorded a few times. CDR3 bases: TGTGCCAGCAGCCGTGGGACAGTTGGCTACGAGCAGTACTTC. Amino acids: CASSRGTVGYEQYF. The V gene is TRBV7-9, the J gene TRBJ2-7; 7 bases map to TRBD1. V dropped 5 bases and J dropped 3; count of bases not matched to a gene: 7. CDR1 is SEHNR and CDR2 is FQNEAQ in the germline V gene (reference sequence). The CDR3 has 14 amino acids.

This rearrangement joins TRBV2 to TRBJ2-3, with 7 bases aligning to TRBD1. CDR3 length: 15 residues. Germline loops: CDR1 SNHLY, CDR2 FYNNEI. The J segment lost 5 bases and the V segment lost 6 bases, leaving 11 bases of the junction unmatched. As DNA, the CDR3 is TGTGCCAGCAGGGCCTTCGACAGGGTCATAGATACGCAGTATTTT. Translating gives CASRAFDRVIDTQYF.

The V and J genes are TRBV19 and TRBJ2-3; D possibly corresponds to TRBD2 (7 bases). The CDR3 loop spans 15 amino acids. V lost 3 bases to trimming and J lost 4 bases, with 14 bases between them. The germline CDR1 and CDR2 sequences are LNHDA and SQIVND (reference sequence). The CDR3 DNA reads as TGTGCCAGTAGTATGGGGGGGGCCCTCCCAGATACGCAGTATTTT. This codes for CASSMGGALPDTQYF.

The V call is TRBV7-2, the J call TRBJ1-1; TRBD1 is a possible D gene (6 bases). Germline CDR1 is SGHTA and CDR2 is FQGNSA. V was clipped by 1 base and J by 5 bases, with 14 bases between them. There are 15 residues in the CDR3. The CDR3 spells CASSLDLQGWTEAFF. CDR3 bases: TGTGCCAGCAGCTTAGACCTACAGGGATGGACTGAAGCTTTCTTT.

The chain couples TRBV27 to TRBJ2-1; tentatively, D is TRBD2 (6 bases). CDR1 and CDR2 from the germline V gene are MNHEY and SMNVEV (reference sequence). The V and J ends lost 6 bases and 1 base respectively, with 13 bases between them. The CDR3 spans 15 residues. The chain's CDR3 is CASRRRLESYNEQFF. CDR3 in DNA: TGTGCCAGCAGAAGGAGACTAGAGTCCTACAATGAGCAGTTCTTC.

The J gene is TRBJ1-3, the V gene TRBV19; 11 bases line up with TRBD1. CDR1 is LNHDA and CDR2 is SQIVND in the germline V gene (reference sequence). J was trimmed by 0 bases and V by 6 bases; bases with no gene match: 16. The CDR3 is 20 amino acids. For the CDR3, the DNA is TGTGCCAGTAGCCGGACTGTGCTCGGCGGACAGGGGGCCTCTGGAAACACCATATATTTT. Translation: CASSRTVLGGQGASGNTIYF.